The following is a T cell receptor (beta chain) sequence with its context. These data originate in a study of blood T cell repertoires in COVID-19. At the level of the study: Acute and convalescent COVID-19 samples came from the United States, Italy and Spain. Nucleic acid was either cDNA or gDNA, and it came from T cells, B-cell-depleted T cells, or PBMCs.

Per the original data handling: Amplification with reference gene primers provided the estimates of nucleated cell counts. Profiled with immunoSEQ multiplex PCR; TCRdb holds only in-frame clones, not every one. V and J calls and clone size are as listed in that table; D and trimming were resolved from the DNA. The table lists 150,000 to 200,000 clones, roughly 82% of them singletons. Sequencing used peripheral blood. The source of this sequence is a woman in her sixties or seventies with COVID-19, enrolled during active disease.

The CDR3 loop reads CASSPERVGNTIYF. The CDR3 nucleotides read TGTGCCAGCAGCCCAGAGAGGGTTGGAAACACCATATATTTT. The V gene is TRBV3-1 (or the pseudogene TRBV3-2), the J gene TRBJ1-3, with D unclear. CDR1 and CDR2 (germline): LGHDT, YNNKEL (reference sequence). The CDR3 is made up of 14 amino acids. The V gene lost 4 bases and the J gene lost 3 bases, with 10 bases spanning the gap.